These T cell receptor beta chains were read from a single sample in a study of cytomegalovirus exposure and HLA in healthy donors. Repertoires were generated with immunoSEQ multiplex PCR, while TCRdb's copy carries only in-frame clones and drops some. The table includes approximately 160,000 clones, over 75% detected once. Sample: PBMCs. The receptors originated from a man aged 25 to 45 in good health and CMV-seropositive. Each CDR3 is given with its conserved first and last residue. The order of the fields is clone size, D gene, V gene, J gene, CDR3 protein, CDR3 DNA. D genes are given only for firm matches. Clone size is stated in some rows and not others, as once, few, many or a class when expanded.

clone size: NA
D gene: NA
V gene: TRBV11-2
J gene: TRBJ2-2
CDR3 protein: CASSPRSFRLYGELFF
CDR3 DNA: TGTGCCAGCAGCCCACGAAGTTTCCGACTATACGGGGAGCTGTTTTTT

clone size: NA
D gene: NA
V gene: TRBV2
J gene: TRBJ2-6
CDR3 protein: CASSEAGAGANVLTF
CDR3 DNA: TGTGCCAGCAGTGAGGCGGGGGCGGGGGCCAACGTCCTGACTTTC

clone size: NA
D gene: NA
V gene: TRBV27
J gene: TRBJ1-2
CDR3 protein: CASRRGLRGYTF
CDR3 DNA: TGTGCCAGCAGAAGAGGTCTAAGGGGCTACACCTTC

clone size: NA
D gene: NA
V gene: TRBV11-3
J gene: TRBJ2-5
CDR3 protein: CASSTRGGSQYF
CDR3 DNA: TGTGCCAGCAGCACCAGAGGAGGGAGCCAGTACTTC

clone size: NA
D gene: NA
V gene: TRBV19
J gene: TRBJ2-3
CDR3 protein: CASRSGADTQYF
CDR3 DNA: TGTGCCAGCCGGAGCGGCGCAGATACGCAGTATTTT

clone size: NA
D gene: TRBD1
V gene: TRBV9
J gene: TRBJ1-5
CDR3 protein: CASSLSGGQGQPQHF
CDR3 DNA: TGTGCCAGCAGTCTCTCGGGGGGACAGGGACAGCCCCAGCATTTT

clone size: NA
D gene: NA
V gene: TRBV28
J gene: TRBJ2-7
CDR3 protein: CASSLLQETYEQYF
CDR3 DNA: TGTGCCAGCAGTTTATTACAGGAGACCTACGAGCAGTACTTC

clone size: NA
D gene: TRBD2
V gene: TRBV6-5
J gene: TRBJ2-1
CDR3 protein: CASSYGTSGYNEQFF
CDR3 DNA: TGTGCCAGCAGTTATGGGACTAGCGGTTACAATGAGCAGTTCTTC

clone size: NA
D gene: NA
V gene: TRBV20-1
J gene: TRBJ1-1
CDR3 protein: CSAASDTEAFF
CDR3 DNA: TGCAGTGCTGCCTCGGACACTGAAGCTTTCTTT

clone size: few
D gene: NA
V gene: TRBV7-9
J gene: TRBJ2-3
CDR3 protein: CSSSLDPYSITDTQYF
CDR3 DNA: TGTTCCAGCAGCTTAGATCCTTACTCCATCACAGATACGCAGTATTTT

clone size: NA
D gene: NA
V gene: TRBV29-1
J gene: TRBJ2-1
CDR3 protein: CSVESSDSKLFF
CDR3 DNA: TGCAGCGTTGAATCCTCAGACTCGAAGCTGTTCTTC

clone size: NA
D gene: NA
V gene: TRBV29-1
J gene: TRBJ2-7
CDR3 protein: CSVRTSTYEQYF
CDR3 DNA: TGCAGCGTTCGGACTTCTACCTACGAGCAGTACTTC

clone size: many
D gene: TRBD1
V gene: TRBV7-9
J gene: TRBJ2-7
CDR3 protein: CASSEDRAHEQYF
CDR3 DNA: TGTGCCAGCAGCGAAGACAGGGCCCACGAGCAGTACTTC

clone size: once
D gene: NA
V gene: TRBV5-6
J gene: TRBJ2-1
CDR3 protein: CASSFATGEGHNEQFF
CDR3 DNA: TGTGCCAGCAGCTTCGCGACAGGGGAGGGCCACAATGAGCAGTTCTTC

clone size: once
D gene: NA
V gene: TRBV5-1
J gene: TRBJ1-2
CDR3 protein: CASSLVQESGGYTF
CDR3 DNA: TGCGCCAGCAGCTTGGTGCAGGAATCAGGGGGCTACACCTTC

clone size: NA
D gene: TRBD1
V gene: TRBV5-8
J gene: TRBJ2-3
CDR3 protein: CASSLDRQGMLTDTQYF
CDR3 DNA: TGTGCCAGCAGCTTGGACCGACAGGGGATGTTGACAGATACGCAGTATTTT

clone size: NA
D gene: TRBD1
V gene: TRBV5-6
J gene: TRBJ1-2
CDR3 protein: CASSWDRLNYGYTF
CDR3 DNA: TGTGCCAGCAGCTGGGACAGGCTGAACTATGGCTACACCTTC

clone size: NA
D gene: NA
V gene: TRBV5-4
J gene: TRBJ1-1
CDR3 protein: CASSLAGRGHTEAFF
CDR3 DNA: TGTGCCAGCAGCTTGGCCGGCAGGGGACACACTGAAGCTTTCTTT

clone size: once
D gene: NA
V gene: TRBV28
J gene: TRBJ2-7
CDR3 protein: CASSFRVSTYEQYF
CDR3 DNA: TGTGCCAGCAGTTTCAGGGTCTCCACCTACGAGCAGTACTTC

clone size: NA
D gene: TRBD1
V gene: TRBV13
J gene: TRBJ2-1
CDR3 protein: CASSPRGPTANNEQFF
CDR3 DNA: TGTGCCAGCAGCCCAAGGGGGCCGACCGCCAACAATGAGCAGTTCTTC

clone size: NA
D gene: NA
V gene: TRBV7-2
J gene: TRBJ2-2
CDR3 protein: CASSSFSAGELFF
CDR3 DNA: TGTGCCAGCAGCTCCTTTTCTGCCGGGGAGCTGTTTTTT

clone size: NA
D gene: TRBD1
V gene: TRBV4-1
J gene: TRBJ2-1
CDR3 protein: CASSQHGTGTNEQFF
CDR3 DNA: TGCGCCAGCAGCCAGCACGGGACAGGGACCAATGAGCAGTTCTTC

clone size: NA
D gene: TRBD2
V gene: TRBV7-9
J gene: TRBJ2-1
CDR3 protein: CASSFRAGAYNEQFF
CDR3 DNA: TGTGCCAGCAGCTTTCGGGCGGGAGCCTACAATGAGCAGTTCTTC

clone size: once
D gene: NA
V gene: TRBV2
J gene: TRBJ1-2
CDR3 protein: CASSSQAPYGYTF
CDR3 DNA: TGTGCCAGCAGTTCACAGGCCCCCTATGGCTACACCTTC